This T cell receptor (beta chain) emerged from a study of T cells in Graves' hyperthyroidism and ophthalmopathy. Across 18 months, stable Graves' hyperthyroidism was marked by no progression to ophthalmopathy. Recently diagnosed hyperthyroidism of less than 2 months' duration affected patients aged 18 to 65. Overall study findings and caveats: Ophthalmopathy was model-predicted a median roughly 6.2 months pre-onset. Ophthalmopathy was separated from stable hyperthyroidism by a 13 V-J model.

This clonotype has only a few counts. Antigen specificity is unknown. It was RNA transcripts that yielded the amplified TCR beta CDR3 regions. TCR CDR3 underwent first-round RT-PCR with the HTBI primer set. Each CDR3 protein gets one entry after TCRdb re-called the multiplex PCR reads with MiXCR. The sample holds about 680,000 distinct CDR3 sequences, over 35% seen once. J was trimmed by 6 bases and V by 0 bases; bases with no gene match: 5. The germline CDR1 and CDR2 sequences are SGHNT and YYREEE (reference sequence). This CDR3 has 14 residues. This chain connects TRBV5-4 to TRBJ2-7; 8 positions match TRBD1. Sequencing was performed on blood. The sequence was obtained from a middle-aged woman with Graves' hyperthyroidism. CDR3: CASSLEDRVIEQYF. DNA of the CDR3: TGTGCCAGCAGCTTGGAGGACAGGGTGATCGAGCAGTACTTC. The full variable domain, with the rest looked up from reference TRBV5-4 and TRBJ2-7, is ETGVTQSPTHLIKTRGQQVTLRCSSQSGHNTVSWYQQALGQGPQFIFQYYREEENGRGNFPPRFSGLQFPNYSSELNVNALELDDSALYLCASSLEDRVIEQYFGPGTRLTVT.